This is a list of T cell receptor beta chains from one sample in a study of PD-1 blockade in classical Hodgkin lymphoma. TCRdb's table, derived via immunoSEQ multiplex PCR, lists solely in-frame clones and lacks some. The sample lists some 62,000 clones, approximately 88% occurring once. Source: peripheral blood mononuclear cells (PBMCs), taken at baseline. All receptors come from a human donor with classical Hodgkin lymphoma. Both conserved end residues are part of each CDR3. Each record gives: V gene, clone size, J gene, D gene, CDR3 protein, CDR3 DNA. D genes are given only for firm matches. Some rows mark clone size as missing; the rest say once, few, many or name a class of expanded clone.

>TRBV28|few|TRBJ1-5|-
CASSLINQPQHF
TGTGCCAGCAGTTTGATCAATCAGCCCCAGCATTTT
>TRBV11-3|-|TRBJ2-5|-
CASSRREQGGETQYF
TGTGCCAGCAGCCGAAGGGAACAGGGGGGGGAGACCCAGTACTTC
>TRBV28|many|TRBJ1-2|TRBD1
CASIPGQGVNYGYTF
TGTGCCAGCATCCCGGGACAGGGGGTTAACTATGGCTACACCTTC
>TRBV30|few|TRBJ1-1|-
CAWKGRLNTEAFF
TGTGCCTGGAAAGGACGTCTGAACACTGAAGCTTTCTTT
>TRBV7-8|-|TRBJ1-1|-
CASSFRNEAFF
TGTGCCAGCAGCTTCCGTAATGAAGCTTTCTTT
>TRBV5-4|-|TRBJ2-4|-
CASSLDAGVADIQYF
TGTGCCAGCAGCTTGGATGCAGGCGTAGCGGACATTCAGTACTTC
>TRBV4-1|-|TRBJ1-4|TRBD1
CASSQDRGAGGEKLFF
TGCGCCAGCAGCCAAGATCGGGGGGCAGGGGGTGAAAAACTGTTTTTT
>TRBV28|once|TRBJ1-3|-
CASSFYGTSGNTIYF
TGTGCCAGCAGTTTTTACGGGACATCTGGAAACACCATATATTTT
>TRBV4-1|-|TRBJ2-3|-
CASSQGISSTDTQYF
TGCGCCAGCAGCCAAGGAATTTCTAGCACAGATACGCAGTATTTT
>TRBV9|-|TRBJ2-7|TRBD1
CASSVSGTGTYEQYF
TGTGCCAGCAGCGTATCCGGGACAGGGACCTACGAGCAGTACTTC
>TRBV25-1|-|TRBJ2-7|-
CASSRDRSYEQYF
TGTGCCAGCAGCAGGGATCGGTCCTACGAGCAGTACTTC
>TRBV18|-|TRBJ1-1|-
CASSPPRTVMNTEAFF
TGTGCCAGCTCACCACCCCGGACAGTAATGAACACTGAAGCTTTCTTT
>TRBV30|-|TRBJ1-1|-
CAWIEGEDMNTEAFF
TGTGCCTGGATAGAAGGAGAAGATATGAACACTGAAGCTTTCTTT
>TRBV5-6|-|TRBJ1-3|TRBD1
CASSWTTGTGNTIYF
TGTGCCAGCAGCTGGACGACAGGGACTGGAAACACCATATATTTT
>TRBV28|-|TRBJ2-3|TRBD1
CASTTPQTGGTDTQYF
TGTGCCAGCACCACACCCCAGACAGGGGGCACAGATACGCAGTATTTT
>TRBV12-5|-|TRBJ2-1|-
CASGPQVQVQERNEQFF
TGTGCTAGTGGCCCCCAAGTCCAGGTGCAGGAGAGGAATGAGCAGTTCTTC
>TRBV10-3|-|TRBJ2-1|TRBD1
CAISESEGWDRDTNEQFF
TGTGCCATCAGTGAGTCTGAGGGTTGGGACAGGGACACCAATGAGCAGTTCTTC
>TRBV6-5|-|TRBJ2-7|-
CASSYDGPYEQYF
TGTGCCAGCAGTTACGACGGCCCCTACGAGCAGTACTTC
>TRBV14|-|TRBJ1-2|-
CASSQWTAGYGYTF
TGTGCCAGCAGCCAATGGACCGCCGGCTATGGCTACACCTTC
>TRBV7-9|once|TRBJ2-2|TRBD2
CASSLGTSGGAGELFF
TGTGCCAGCAGCCTGGGGACTAGCGGGGGAGCCGGGGAGCTGTTTTTT
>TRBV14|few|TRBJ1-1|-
CASSPTFEGREAFF
TGTGCCAGCAGCCCGACCTTTGAAGGTCGTGAAGCTTTCTTT
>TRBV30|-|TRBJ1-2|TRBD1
CAWRRWGDRRYGYTF
TGTGCCTGGCGTCGTTGGGGGGACAGGCGGTATGGCTACACCTTC
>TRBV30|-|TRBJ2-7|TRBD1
CAWGTGGEQYF
TGTGCCTGGGGGACAGGGGGCGAGCAGTACTTC
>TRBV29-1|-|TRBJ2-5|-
CSAERETQYF
TGCAGCGCCGAGAGAGAGACCCAGTACTTC
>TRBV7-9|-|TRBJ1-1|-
CASSPRVNTEAFF
TGTGCCAGCAGCCCCAGGGTCAACACTGAAGCTTTCTTT
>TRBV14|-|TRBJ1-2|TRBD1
CASSPRAGGDYGYTF
TGTGCCAGCAGCCCCCGAGCAGGGGGGGACTATGGCTACACCTTC
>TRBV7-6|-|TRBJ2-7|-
CASSVASSYEQYF
TGTGCCAGCAGCGTAGCCTCATCCTACGAGCAGTACTTC
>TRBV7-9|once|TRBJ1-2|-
CATFTDGWANYGYTF
TGTGCCACCTTTACAGACGGATGGGCTAACTATGGCTACACCTTC
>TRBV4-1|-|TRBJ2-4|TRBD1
CASSQITGGNIQYF
TGCGCCAGCAGCCAGATTACAGGGGGAAACATTCAGTACTTC
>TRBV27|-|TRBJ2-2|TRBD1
CASSLMGQIPGELFF
TGTGCCAGCAGTTTGATGGGACAGATACCCGGGGAGCTGTTTTTT
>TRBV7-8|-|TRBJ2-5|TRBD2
CASSPGLAHETQYF
TGTGCCAGCAGCCCTGGACTAGCTCATGAGACCCAGTACTTC
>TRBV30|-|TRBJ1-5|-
CAWSPGHVDQPQHF
TGTGCCTGGAGTCCGGGACACGTCGATCAGCCCCAGCATTTT
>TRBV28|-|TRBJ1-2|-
CASSPSHWDGYTF
TGTGCCAGCAGTCCCTCGCATTGGGATGGCTACACCTTC
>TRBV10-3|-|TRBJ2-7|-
CAISRDGSSYEQYF
TGTGCCATCAGCCGGGACGGGAGCTCCTACGAGCAGTACTTC
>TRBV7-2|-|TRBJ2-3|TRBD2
CASSPPGGGTDTQYF
TGTGCCAGCAGCCCCCCCGGGGGGGGCACAGATACGCAGTATTTT
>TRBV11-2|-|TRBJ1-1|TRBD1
CASSWTGVGPNTEAFF
TGTGCCAGCAGCTGGACAGGGGTCGGACCGAACACTGAAGCTTTCTTT
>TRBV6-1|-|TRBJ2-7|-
CASSDNGESREQYF
TGTGCCAGCAGTGATAATGGTGAGTCCAGGGAGCAGTACTTC
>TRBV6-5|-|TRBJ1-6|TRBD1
CASTRTGGASSPLHF
TGTGCCAGCACCAGAACAGGGGGCGCCTCGTCACCCCTCCACTTT
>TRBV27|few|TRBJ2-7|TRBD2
CASSLWASGGEQYF
TGTGCCAGCAGTTTATGGGCTAGCGGGGGGGAGCAGTACTTC
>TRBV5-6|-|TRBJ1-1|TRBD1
CASSPNQGQGARRTEAFF
TGTGCCAGCAGCCCGAATCAGGGGCAGGGGGCAAGAAGGACTGAAGCTTTCTTT
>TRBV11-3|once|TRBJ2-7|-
CASSLQVMGNEQYF
TGTGCCAGCAGCTTACAGGTGATGGGGAACGAGCAGTACTTC
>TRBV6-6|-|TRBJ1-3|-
CASSSTSGPTGNTIYF
TGTGCCAGCAGCAGTACCTCAGGGCCCACTGGAAACACCATATATTTT
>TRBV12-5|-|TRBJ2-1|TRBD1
CASGGRDRASNEQFF
TGTGCTAGTGGTGGCCGGGACAGGGCGTCCAATGAGCAGTTCTTC
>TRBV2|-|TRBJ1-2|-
CASRDTGIYGYTF
TGTGCCAGCAGAGATACAGGGATCTATGGCTACACCTTC
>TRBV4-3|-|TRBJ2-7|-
CASSQDRGREQYF
TGCGCCAGCAGCCAAGATCGGGGGCGTGAGCAGTACTTC
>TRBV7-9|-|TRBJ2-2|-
CAPEARGGLGELFF
TGTGCCCCGGAGGCTCGTGGGGGCCTCGGGGAGCTGTTTTTT
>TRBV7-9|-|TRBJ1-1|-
CASGGTEAFF
TGTGCCAGCGGTGGTACTGAAGCTTTCTTT
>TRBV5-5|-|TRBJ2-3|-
CASSLGSGPTDTQYF
TGTGCCAGCAGCTTGGGCTCTGGACCCACAGATACGCAGTATTTT
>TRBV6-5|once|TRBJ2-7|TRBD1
CASSTRDSEQYF
TGTGCCAGCAGTACCCGGGACAGCGAGCAGTACTTC
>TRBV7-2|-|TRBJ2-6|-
CASSLTTGANVLTF
TGTGCCAGCAGCTTAACTACTGGGGCCAACGTCCTGACTTTC
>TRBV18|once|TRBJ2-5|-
CASSSRLLQETQYF
TGTGCCAGCTCGTCCCGACTCCTACAAGAGACCCAGTACTTC
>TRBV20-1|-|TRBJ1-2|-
CSAIPGYGYTF
TGCAGTGCTATTCCGGGCTATGGCTACACCTTC
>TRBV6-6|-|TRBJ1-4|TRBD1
CASTPTGKYEKLFF
TGTGCCAGCACCCCGACAGGGAAGTATGAAAAACTGTTTTTT
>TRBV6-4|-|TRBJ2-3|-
CASSAQGGGTDTQYF
TGTGCCAGCAGTGCTCAGGGGGGGGGCACAGATACGCAGTATTTT